This T cell receptor beta chain was observed in a study of cytomegalovirus exposure and HLA in healthy donors. The germline V and J ends were trimmed by 2 bases and 13 bases, with 11 bases remaining between them. The CDR3 length is 12 residues. Per the germline V gene, CDR1 is LGHNA and CDR2 is YNFKEQ. The PCR had 60 Vbeta and 13 Jbeta primers. The protocol was immunoSEQ multiplex PCR, while the TCRdb copy is restricted to in-frame clones and leaves out a portion. The profile covers some 150,000 clones, with roughly 73% appearing a single time and around 3.2% taken by the ten largest. This clone has more than one count but fewer than ten.

The V and J genes are TRBV4-2 and TRBJ1-4; tentative D call: TRBD1 (6 bases). This TCR derives from a middle-aged man in good health and CMV-seronegative. The sequencing input was PBMCs. In DNA form, the CDR3 reads TGTGCCAGCAGCCAACTACAGGGACCACTGTTTTTT. This codes for CASSQLQGPLFF.